These T cell receptor beta chains were read from a single sample in a study of T cells after yellow fever vaccination. TCRdb re-called the 5' RACE reads with MiXCR, one entry per CDR3 protein. The sample records about 400,000 distinct CDR3 sequences, roughly 10% being singletons. Sequences were derived from PBMCs, sampled on the day of the first yellow fever vaccination. The origin of the receptors is a man younger than 30 who received the YFV17D yellow fever vaccine. CDR3s leave out the opening cysteine and the closing phenylalanine or tryptophan. Fields, in order: V gene, J gene, clone size, CDR3 protein. Only part of the rows carry a size: once, few, many, or a class if the clone is expanded.

v_gene: TRBV12-5; j_gene: TRBJ1-5; abundance: few; CDR3aa: ASGLETGVRNQPQH
v_gene: TRBV23-1; j_gene: TRBJ2-1; abundance: few; CDR3aa: ASSQSGVSQPHRDRRNEQF
v_gene: TRBV10-3; j_gene: TRBJ1-2; abundance: few; CDR3aa: AISFGSEAYGYT
v_gene: TRBV28; j_gene: TRBJ1-3; abundance: many; CDR3aa: ASSYSSGNTIY
v_gene: TRBV6-5; j_gene: TRBJ2-5; abundance: .; CDR3aa: ASSYPAGGRETQY
v_gene: TRBV5-1; j_gene: TRBJ2-1; abundance: .; CDR3aa: ASSVLESSYNEQF
v_gene: TRBV10-3; j_gene: TRBJ2-5; abundance: .; CDR3aa: AISDAGVQETQY
v_gene: TRBV18; j_gene: TRBJ2-5; abundance: many; CDR3aa: ASSPPDTGGETQY
v_gene: TRBV12-3/TRBV12-4; j_gene: TRBJ2-5; abundance: .; CDR3aa: ASSIWGAGYQETQY
v_gene: TRBV6-1; j_gene: TRBJ1-3; abundance: .; CDR3aa: ASGRTIGNTIY
v_gene: TRBV11-2; j_gene: TRBJ1-2; abundance: few; CDR3aa: ASSAPNYGYT
v_gene: TRBV12-3/TRBV12-4; j_gene: TRBJ2-7; abundance: few; CDR3aa: ASSFWGPGGQY
v_gene: TRBV28; j_gene: TRBJ2-3; abundance: few; CDR3aa: ATLLADTQY
v_gene: TRBV7-9; j_gene: TRBJ1-1; abundance: .; CDR3aa: ASSIHDRNTEAF
v_gene: TRBV5-1; j_gene: TRBJ2-2; abundance: .; CDR3aa: ASSPTGGWGTGELF
v_gene: TRBV5-1; j_gene: TRBJ2-7; abundance: few; CDR3aa: ASSVRAGNYEQY
v_gene: TRBV20-1; j_gene: TRBJ2-5; abundance: .; CDR3aa: SAKGGSGGETQY
v_gene: TRBV5-1; j_gene: TRBJ2-1; abundance: .; CDR3aa: ASSNGQGSYNEQF
v_gene: TRBV28; j_gene: TRBJ1-2; abundance: .; CDR3aa: ASSLGTLYGYT
v_gene: TRBV30; j_gene: TRBJ2-7; abundance: .; CDR3aa: AWSFWDGAYEQY
v_gene: TRBV28; j_gene: TRBJ1-3; abundance: .; CDR3aa: ASTYRGLNTIY
v_gene: TRBV7-2; j_gene: TRBJ2-1; abundance: few; CDR3aa: ASSVKYEQF
v_gene: TRBV5-1; j_gene: TRBJ2-1; abundance: .; CDR3aa: ASSFGPPSSYNEQF
v_gene: TRBV13; j_gene: TRBJ2-1; abundance: .; CDR3aa: ASSTPRGGGPNEQF
v_gene: TRBV6-2/TRBV6-3; j_gene: TRBJ1-5; abundance: few; CDR3aa: ASTRGTGLNQPQH
v_gene: TRBV18; j_gene: TRBJ2-3; abundance: many; CDR3aa: ASSPLSGTTDTQY
v_gene: TRBV4-3; j_gene: TRBJ2-7; abundance: .; CDR3aa: ASSLLAGTYEQY
v_gene: TRBV18; j_gene: TRBJ2-3; abundance: few; CDR3aa: ASSPPKGAKDTQY
v_gene: TRBV7-3; j_gene: TRBJ2-3; abundance: .; CDR3aa: ASSRTSTRTDTQY
v_gene: TRBV18; j_gene: TRBJ1-1; abundance: .; CDR3aa: ASSPPGLGVRTEAF
v_gene: TRBV7-9; j_gene: TRBJ1-1; abundance: .; CDR3aa: ASRDSNTEAF
v_gene: TRBV20-1; j_gene: TRBJ1-1; abundance: many; CDR3aa: SARRTEAF